Below are 19 T cell receptor beta chains sequenced from a single sample in a study of blood T cells in healthy people across ages. PCR was performed a second time for 7 to 11 cycles using a sample-barcoded 5' primer and a J-beta primer mix. Via MiXCR, TCRdb re-called the 5' RACE reads, giving one row per CDR3 protein. Here the sample spans around 1.7 million distinct CDR3 sequences, roughly 28% being singletons. The sample consisted of blood. Receptor source: a young woman in good health.

This clonotype was detected only a few times. The V call is TRBV7-3, the J call TRBJ2-3, with 7 bases lining up with TRBD2. The germline CDR1 and CDR2 sequences are SGHTA and FQGTGA. The CDR3 covers 16 residues. J lost 6 bases, V lost 1 base, and 10 bases had no gene match. The CDR3: CASSLNPGLVSDTQYF. The DNA of the CDR3 is TGTGCCAGCAGCTTAAATCCAGGACTAGTCTCCGATACGCAGTATTTT.

This chain connects TRBV20-1 to TRBJ1-2; weak D call: TRBD1 (6 bases). This CDR3 is 13 amino acids long. V gave up 6 bases and J gave up 2 bases, with 13 bases separating them. Germline assignment: CDR1 DFQATT and CDR2 SNEGSKA (reference sequence). Here the CDR3 reads CSAPKGGNYGYTF. DNA for the CDR3: TGCAGTGCCCCTAAGGGGGGAAACTATGGCTACACCTTC.

This clonotype has at least ten counts. The rearrangement links TRBV6-6 to TRBJ2-5; 10 positions agree with TRBD2. The CDR3 spans 18 residues. V lost 6 bases, J lost 0 bases, and 13 bases stayed unmatched. The germline gives CDR1 MNHNY, CDR2 SVGAGI (reference sequence). For the CDR3, the DNA is TGTGCCAGCAGCCCCGTTCTAGCGGGGGCCCGATACCAAGAGACCCAGTACTTC. This encodes CASSPVLAGARYQETQYF.

There are many counts of this clonotype. The genes are TRBV6-1 and TRBJ2-7; D unresolved. Germline V gives CDR1 MNHNS, CDR2 SASEGT. V shed 6 bases and J shed 12 bases, with 30 bases lying between them. The CDR3 is 16 residues long. The CDR3 DNA reads as TGTGCCAGCAGCCCGGGCGGTTCCAAGCCCCCCCACCTAGGGTACTTC. Its protein product is CASSPGGSKPPHLGYF.

Details on this clonotype: The junction does not match germline at one end; this may be a read error. This chain joins TRBV3-1 and TRBJ1-1; D unresolved. Germline V CDR1 and CDR2: LGHDT, YNNKEL (reference sequence). CDR3 length: 13 amino acids. The CDR3 protein is CAGSPPQAKEAFF. The DNA for the CDR3 is TGTGCCGGCAGCCCTCCTCAGGCGAAGGAAGCTTTCTTT.

In this sample, this clonotype turned up many times. The DNA of the CDR3 is TGTGCCAGCAGTTACTCGGGGAGTTTTGGCGAGCAGTACTTC. Translation: CASSYSGSFGEQYF. The gene calls are TRBV6-2 or TRBV6-3 and TRBJ2-7, with a weak D call TRBD2 (5 bases). From germline, CDR1 is MNHEY and CDR2 SVGEGT. Trimming removed 0 bases from V and 6 bases from J, with 12 bases in between. There are 14 residues in the CDR3.

This clonotype was observed a few times. The chain uses TRBV15 and TRBJ2-5; TRBD1 matches at 7 bases. V shed 5 bases, J shed 2 bases, and the junction held 5 bases outside the gene matches. The CDR3 extends over 14 amino acids. Per the germline V gene, CDR1 is LNHNV and CDR2 is YYDKDF (reference sequence). The CDR3 sequence: CATSSMGQQETQYF. The CDR3 DNA follows: TGTGCCACCAGCTCGATGGGACAGCAAGAGACCCAGTACTTC. Complete variable domain (other parts from reference TRBV15 and TRBJ2-5): DAMVIQNPRYQVTQFGKPVTLSCSQTLNHNVMYWYQQKSSQAPKLLFHYYDKDFNNEADTPDNFQSRRPNTSFCFLDIRSPGLGDTAMYLCATSSMGQQETQYFGPGTRLLVL.

The rearrangement joins TRBV20-1 to TRBJ1-3; D gene unclear. Per germline, CDR1 DFQATT and CDR2 SNEGSKA (reference sequence). This CDR3 region has 14 residues. The V and J ends lost 0 bases and 2 bases respectively, with 8 bases between them. The CDR3 here is CSARDVQTGNTIYF. Here the CDR3 DNA reads TGCAGTGCTAGAGACGTTCAGACTGGAAACACCATATATTTT.

This clonotype was recorded a few times. A read error may be the cause here, since a much bigger clone is one base away. The chain employs TRBV2 and TRBJ1-1; D ambiguous. Trimming removed 1 base at V and 1 base at J, with 4 bases between. This CDR3 contains 13 residues. Germline assignment: CDR1 SNHLY and CDR2 FYNNEI. This CDR3 reads CASSEDGNTEAFF. The CDR3 DNA reads TGTGCCAGCAGTGAAGATGGGAACACTGAAGCTTTCTTT.

The J gene is TRBJ2-5, the V gene TRBV20-1; D not certain. Germline V gene sequence: CDR1 DFQATT, CDR2 SNEGSKA (reference sequence). V shed 1 base and J shed 5 bases, with 11 bases lying between them. CDR3 length: 13 residues. The CDR3 reads CSARGSSMETQYF. CDR3 coding DNA: TGCAGTGCTAGAGGTTCCTCCATGGAGACCCAGTACTTC.

This clonotype was counted only a few times. J is TRBJ1-1 and V is TRBV5-1; 10 bases are a match to TRBD1. Germline-derived CDR1 and CDR2 are SGHRS and YFSETQ. V lost 1 base to trimming and J lost 3 bases; unmatched junction nucleotides: 3. The CDR3 covers 15 residues. CDR3 coding DNA: TGCGCCAGCAGCTTGCGGGGACAGGGGTACACTGAAGCTTTCTTT. Translation gives CASSLRGQGYTEAFF.

This clonotype was counted only a few times. This chain joins TRBV30 and TRBJ1-4; 9 bases are shared with TRBD1. V shed 3 bases and J 9 bases; nucleotides not matched to a gene: 5. The germline CDR1 and CDR2 sequences are GTSNPN and SVGIG (reference sequence). The CDR3 loop spans 13 amino acids. In nucleotides, the CDR3 is TGTGCCTGGAGCCCGGGACAGGGCAAAAAACTGTTTTTT. Residues: CAWSPGQGKKLFF.

This clonotype was seen ten or more times. The rearrangement uses TRBV20-1 and TRBJ2-5; 7 bases agree with TRBD2. Germline assignment: CDR1 DFQATT and CDR2 SNEGSKA (reference sequence). J gave up 2 bases and V 4 bases, and 4 bases lay outside the gene matches. This CDR3 has 13 amino acids. The CDR3 nucleotides are TGCAGTGCTACAGCGGGACTACAAGAGACCCAGTACTTC. Amino acids: CSATAGLQETQYF.

Note on this clonotype: This could be a read error, since a much larger clone is one nucleotide away. The chain uses TRBV7-9 and TRBJ2-2; D is perhaps TRBD2 (5 bases). V was clipped by 5 bases and J by 3 bases, with 13 bases between them. Germline V gives CDR1 SEHNR, CDR2 FQNEAQ (reference sequence). The CDR3 spans 15 residues. CDR3 bases: TGTGCCAGCAGCCAGCGGATGGGCCACACCGGGGAGCTGTTTTTT. Its translation: CASSQRMGHTGELFF.

The chain combines TRBV3-1 with TRBJ2-7, with 9 bases fitting TRBD2. V lost 4 bases, J lost 10 bases, and 8 bases stayed unmatched. CDR1 and CDR2 (germline): LGHDT, YNNKEL (reference sequence). The CDR3 has 13 residues. CDR3 loop: CASSRELAGEQYF. The CDR3, as DNA: TGTGCCAGCAGCCGAGAATTAGCGGGGGAACAGTACTTC.

This clonotype was observed at least ten times. The rearrangement uses TRBV20-1 and TRBJ2-1; 10 bases agree with TRBD1. The length of the CDR3 is 18 residues. CDR1 and CDR2 (germline): DFQATT, SNEGSKA (reference sequence). The V and J ends lost 1 base and 1 base, in that order; junction bases with no gene match: 10. The CDR3 DNA reads as TGCAGTGCTAGAGTGCCGGGACAGGGGTTGCCGTCCTACAATGAGCAGTTCTTC. Protein sequence: CSARVPGQGLPSYNEQFF.

V gene TRBV24-1 combines with J gene TRBJ1-1; D is possibly TRBD1 (5 bases). With 5 bases removed from V and 11 bases from J, the gap between germline ends came to 17 bases. The CDR3 consists of 13 residues. Germline values: CDR1 KGHDR, CDR2 SFDVKD. Written as DNA, the CDR3 is TGTGCCACCAGTGCCCCGGTTGGGGGAGCGGCTTTCTTT. It yields the protein CATSAPVGGAAFF.

This clonotype was observed a handful of times. The genes are TRBV20-1 and TRBJ1-6; D not certain. Germline CDR1 reads DFQATT; CDR2 reads SNEGSKA (reference sequence). Trimming removed 7 bases from V and 6 bases from J, with 13 bases in between. This CDR3 is built from 13 residues. The DNA of the CDR3 is TGCAGTGTAGGGAAAGGCTTTAATTCACCCCTCCACTTT. It codes for CSVGKGFNSPLHF.

Note on this clonotype: A much larger clone is a single base away; this may be a read error. This chain uses TRBV28 with TRBJ2-7; a possible D gene is TRBD1 (5 bases). The germline V and J ends were trimmed by 10 bases and 2 bases, with 18 bases remaining between them. The CDR3 covers 14 residues. In germline, CDR1 is MDHEN, CDR2 SYDVKM. This CDR3 is CAILYRQGTYEQYF. Here the CDR3 DNA reads TGTGCCATCCTCTACCGCCAGGGCACCTACGAGCAGTACTTC.